The 4 T cell receptor beta chains reported below all come from one sample, sequenced in a study of T cells after yellow fever vaccination. TCRdb passed the 5' RACE reads through MiXCR, listing each CDR3 protein once. The sample contains 450,000 to 550,000 distinct CDR3 sequences, about 19% of which appear only once. Sequenced material: PBMCs, taken 15 days after the yellow fever booster vaccination. The receptors here all came from a man aged 30 to 45 who received the YFV17D yellow fever vaccine.

This sequence joins TRBV12-3 or TRBV12-4 and TRBJ2-7; D not certain. V lost 5 bases and J 2 bases, leaving 13 bases between the germline ends. The CDR3 has 14 amino acids. CDR3 sequence reads: CASSPTDGPYEQYF. The CDR3, as DNA: TGTGCCAGCAGTCCAACGGACGGTCCCTACGAGCAGTACTTC.

CDR3 nucleotide sequence: TGTGCCAGCGCCGGAAGCGTGGAAGCTGAAGCTTTCTTT. This translates into CASAGSVEAEAFF. V and J are TRBV12-3 or TRBV12-4 and TRBJ1-1; no clear D gene. This CDR3 comprises 13 residues. Trimming pared 8 bases from V and 6 bases from J, leaving 16 bases between.

This clonotype came up a few times. The rearrangement links TRBV5-5 to TRBJ1-1, with D unresolved. Per the germline V gene, CDR1 is SGHKS and CDR2 is YYEKEE (reference sequence). The CDR3 sequence is 14 residues long. Trimming removed 0 bases at V and 2 bases at J, with 8 bases between. The CDR3 spells CASSLGIGNTEAFF. The CDR3, as DNA: TGTGCCAGCAGCTTGGGAATTGGTAACACTGAAGCTTTCTTT.

This rearrangement joins TRBV4-2 to TRBJ2-7; the D gene is possibly TRBD1 (5 bases). Looked up from germline, CDR1 is LGHNA and CDR2 is YNFKEQ. Trimming removed 0 bases at V and 5 bases at J, with 14 bases between. The CDR3 has 15 amino acids. This CDR3 is CASSQEWVAGNEQYF. DNA of the CDR3: TGTGCCAGCAGCCAAGAATGGGTAGCAGGGAACGAGCAGTACTTC.